This T cell receptor beta chain was found in a study of cytomegalovirus exposure and HLA in healthy donors. The protocol was immunoSEQ multiplex PCR, while the TCRdb copy is restricted to in-frame clones and leaves out a portion. The data show some 350,000 clones, with 75% to 90% seen just once and approximately 1.2% held by the top ten. The CDR3 extends over 16 amino acids. V lost 3 bases and J lost 2; bases outside the gene matches: 6. Germline V gene sequence: CDR1 GTSNPN, CDR2 SVGIG (reference sequence). Sequenced input: PBMCs. The rearrangement uses TRBV30 and TRBJ2-1; the match to TRBD2 covers 11 bases. The origin of this receptor is a woman aged 25 to 39 in good health and CMV-seropositive. CDR3 DNA sequence: TGTGCCTGGAGAGGACTAGCGGGCTTAACCTACAATGAGCAGTTCTTC. Amino acid sequence: CAWRGLAGLTYNEQFF.